Described below is a single TCR beta chain sequence and its context. Patients of the Seattle cohort, enrolled during active infection, were followed longitudinally. Under the authors' procedure: Counts of nucleated cells, estimated from reference gene primer amplification, were obtained. Clones were read by immunoSEQ multiplex PCR, and TCRdb kept only the in-frame ones, dropping some. V and J calls and clone size are copied from that table; D and trimming were computed from the DNA. The sample lists 150,000 to 200,000 clones; more than 80% were seen once. V was shortened by 5 bases and J by 8 bases, with 13 bases between the two germline ends. CDR1 is LNHDA, CDR2 SQIVND, per germline (reference sequence). The CDR3 length is 13 residues. This record comes from a study of blood T cell repertoires in COVID-19. Overall study: Sites across the United States, Italy and Spain contributed samples from acute and convalescent COVID-19. T cells, B-cell-depleted T cells, or PBMCs provided the cDNA or gDNA that served as material.

The chain is built from TRBV19 and TRBJ2-1, with D possibly matching TRBD2 (6 bases). Sequenced input: peripheral blood. The clonotype originates from a woman in her thirties or forties with COVID-19, enrolled during active disease. The CDR3 region is CASSPLGGYEQFF. CDR3 nucleotides: TGTGCCAGTAGTCCCCTAGGAGGGTATGAGCAGTTCTTC.